The rows below give T cell receptor beta chains drawn from one sample of a study of cytomegalovirus exposure and HLA in healthy donors. Sequencing was performed with immunoSEQ multiplex PCR; in TCRdb, only in-frame clones are kept and a portion is missing. The data show a few hundred thousand clones, almost 85% seen once. The sample taken for sequencing was PBMCs. These TCRs come from a woman between 35 and 50 years old in good health and CMV-seropositive. The CDR3 runs from the conserved cysteine through the conserved F or W.

J	V	CDR3
TRBJ2-7	TRBV19	CASSLGQGKFYEQYF
TRBJ2-5	TRBV27	CASSYSGGDQETQYF
TRBJ2-7	TRBV7-9	CASSQHPGLGGEQYF
TRBJ2-7	TRBV7-9	CASSTPDRTYEQYF
TRBJ1-2	TRBV15	CATSRDSGTALLGYTF
TRBJ2-3	TRBV4-2	CASSQTGGPTDTQYF
TRBJ2-6	TRBV19	CASSNLGRQGASGANVLTF
TRBJ2-7	TRBV4-1	CASSQGAGLTYEQYF
TRBJ2-5	TRBV2	CASSLQGWETQYF
TRBJ1-2	TRBV19	CASSTTPSTARGYTF
TRBJ2-2	TRBV5-1	CASSLVTGSTGELFF
TRBJ2-7	TRBV9	CASSVGRRGSAYEQYF
TRBJ2-7	TRBV7-2	CASSLMASDHEQYF
TRBJ2-3	TRBV27	CASRSSGPSTDTQYF
TRBJ2-1	TRBV28	CASSLVRGLSSEQFF
TRBJ2-5	TRBV19	CASADQETQYF
TRBJ2-1	TRBV4-2	CASSQVGGTSYNEQFF
TRBJ2-2	TRBV2	CASSIHPPNTGASTGELFF
TRBJ2-2	TRBV19	CASSGSGSVGELFF
TRBJ1-6	TRBV4-3	CASSQAYSYNSPLHF
TRBJ2-1	TRBV9	CASSAGGTSWNEQFF
TRBJ2-3	TRBV4-3	CASSQDLGVAELSTDTQYF
TRBJ1-2	TRBV30	CAWSVYARDYGYTF
TRBJ2-3	TRBV29-1	CSVEGKKTSGRALGTDTQYF
TRBJ2-1	TRBV28	CASSPVLAGIYNEQFF
TRBJ2-3	TRBV5-8	CASSLVPSPRSDTQYF
-	TRBV5-4	CASSLGTRAYEQYF
TRBJ2-7	TRBV9	CASSVGGTGSYEQYF
TRBJ2-7	TRBV28	CASSLAGYEQYF
TRBJ2-7	TRBV11-3	CASSLNSGGNEQYF
-	TRBV5-4	CASSLTRTSGRRYEQYF
TRBJ2-3	TRBV4-2	CASSQVAGVSTDTQYF
TRBJ1-2	TRBV6-6	CASSYLTGLGYGYTF
TRBJ2-3	TRBV28	CASSFMGAETDTQYF
TRBJ1-3	TRBV15	CATRRQGDGNTIYF
TRBJ2-7	TRBV28	CASSLGGGGLYEQYF
TRBJ1-1	TRBV25-1	CASSYSEGEAFF